This TCR beta chain was captured in a study of shared clonotypes between healthy human individuals. Study details: Used for every donor were three CD4 naive, three CD4 memory, two CD8 naive and one CD8 memory plate.

In regard to this clone: Its antigen is currently unknown.

The CDR3 consists of 16 residues. Germline V gene sequence: CDR1 MNHEY, CDR2 SVGAGI. Trimming at V came to 4 bases and at J to 2 bases, leaving 10 bases not matched to a gene. General study findings and limits: Generally, estimated richness proved larger in naive subsets than it did in memory subsets. Non-shared clonotypes showed lower generation probabilities than clonotypes common to all four donors. Sharing across four donors was highest in naive CD4 (about 5%) and lowest in memory CD8 (approximately 0.4%).

Sequenced by immunoSEQ multiplex PCR; TCRdb stores in-frame clones only, minus some. The sample contains around 2.5 million clones, 80% to 95% of which appear only once. Sequencing used naive CD4+ T cells from PBMCs. Specified subset: CD45RA+ positively selected. The origin of this receptor is a man younger than 35 in good health. Some clones in this sample may be carry-over from other donors' samples. This chain links TRBV6-5 with TRBJ1-1, with TRBD1 identical over 7 bases. CDR3 coding DNA: TGTGCCAGCAGTTCCAAGTCAGGGGGACACAACACTGAAGCTTTCTTT. Translated: CASSSKSGGHNTEAFF.